These 10 T cell receptor beta chains share one sample of origin, sequenced in a study of cytomegalovirus exposure and HLA in healthy donors. Amplification used 60 Vbeta primers and 13 Jbeta primers. Data came from immunoSEQ multiplex PCR; TCRdb stores just in-frame clones and leaves some out. Here the sample spans 80,000 or so clones, 75% to 80% being singletons. The specimen was PBMCs. The origin of the receptors is a man aged 40-49 years in good health and CMV-seronegative.

V usage is TRBV6-5 and J usage is TRBJ1-2; D gene ambiguous. Germline lookup yields CDR1 MNHEY and CDR2 SVGAGI. This CDR3 comprises 13 residues. V was cut by 6 bases and J by 7 bases, with 15 bases left in between. The CDR3 sequence is CASSLIGDRGYTF. The CDR3 region has the DNA TGTGCCAGCAGCCTGATCGGGGATCGTGGCTACACCTTC.

The chain couples TRBV15 to TRBJ1-1, with 10 nucleotides matching TRBD1. The CDR3 is made up of 14 amino acids. Germline lookup yields CDR1 LNHNV and CDR2 YYDKDF (reference sequence). The trim removed 1 base at V and 8 bases at J, leaving 4 bases unmatched. The CDR3 is CATSRGQGAKEAFF. CDR3 sequence (DNA): TGTGCCACCAGCAGAGGACAGGGGGCGAAAGAAGCTTTCTTT.

The chain is built from TRBV5-8 and TRBJ2-1; D is undetermined. This CDR3 comprises 15 residues. V gave up 5 bases and J gave up 0 bases, with 12 bases separating them. CDR1 and CDR2 (germline): SGHTS, YDEGEE. CDR3 bases: TGTGCCAGCAGTCCCGGTATAGTCTCCTACAATGAGCAGTTCTTC. This sequence encodes CASSPGIVSYNEQFF.

V gene TRBV29-1 combines with J gene TRBJ2-7; possibly TRBD2 for D (7 bases). The V end was cut by 5 bases, the J end by 1 base, with 24 bases between. Germline V CDR1 and CDR2: SQVTM, ANQGSEA. This CDR3 contains 17 residues. The DNA for the CDR3 is TGCAGCGTTTCCCTGACTTTGGGGGGGCGAAATTCCTACGAGCAGTACTTC. The encoded protein is CSVSLTLGGRNSYEQYF.

This clone has only a few counts. V and J are TRBV7-2 and TRBJ1-1, with a possible D match to TRBD1 (5 bases). Germline CDR1 and CDR2: SGHTA and FQGNSA. The CDR3 has 13 amino acids. Trimming pared 3 bases from V and 8 bases from J, leaving 13 bases between. CDR3 protein: CASSLVGTSEAFF. DNA for the CDR3: TGTGCCAGCAGCTTGGTGGGGACTTCCGAAGCTTTCTTT.

V gene TRBV15 combines with J gene TRBJ1-2, with D maybe TRBD1 (5 bases). Germline values: CDR1 LNHNV, CDR2 YYDKDF (reference sequence). V was clipped by 5 bases and J by 4 bases, with 17 bases between them. CDR3 size: 15 residues. CDR3 nucleotides: TGTGCCACCAGCGGTGGCTCGGGACTGATCTATGGCTACACCTTC. Protein sequence: CATSGGSGLIYGYTF.

The genes are TRBV5-1 and TRBJ2-1, with 11 positions matching TRBD2. V shed 2 bases and J 8 bases; nucleotides not matched to a gene: 6. CDR3 length: 15 amino acids. Germline V CDR1 and CDR2: SGHRS, YFSETQ. CDR3 nucleotides: TGCGCCAGCAGCTTAACTAGCGGGAGTATTGATGAGCAGTTCTTC. The encoded protein is CASSLTSGSIDEQFF.

This clone appeared a few times. The chain has TRBV25-1 and TRBJ1-5; 9 bases are a match to TRBD1. Looked up from germline, CDR1 is MGHDK and CDR2 is SYGVNS. The J segment lost 6 bases and the V segment lost 7 bases, leaving 7 bases of the junction unmatched. This CDR3 has 14 residues. CDR3 DNA sequence: TGTGCCAGCACTGGGGGGACAGGGTTTCAGCCCCAGCATTTT. Translation gives CASTGGTGFQPQHF.

This chain links TRBV6-5 with TRBJ2-7; 9 bases line up with TRBD1. Germline V gene data show CDR1 as MNHEY and CDR2 as SVGAGI. The CDR3 spans 13 residues. J was trimmed by 6 bases and V by 6 bases; bases with no gene match: 6. The CDR3: CASRGTGNGEQYF. The CDR3 region has the DNA TGTGCCAGCAGAGGGACAGGGAACGGCGAGCAGTACTTC.

The V gene is TRBV5-8, the J gene TRBJ1-2, with D possibly TRBD1 on 5 matching bases. With 4 bases removed from V and 5 bases from J, the gap between germline ends came to 15 bases. Germline V gene data show CDR1 as SGHTS and CDR2 as YDEGEE. CDR3 length equals 14 residues. Written as DNA, the CDR3 is TGTGCCAGCAGCCCGGGACTTTTTGAGTATGGCTACACCTTC. The encoded protein is CASSPGLFEYGYTF.